This paragraph covers one TCR beta chain sequence. Its antigen remains unidentified. Losses at the gene ends were 2 bases for V and 0 bases for J; bases not matched to a gene: 3. This CDR3 comprises 16 residues. Looked up from germline, CDR1 is MNHEY and CDR2 is SVGAGI. The data belong to a study of CD4 T cells in relation to SARS-CoV-2 and coronaviruses. Study-level background: Shared crossreactive spike epitopes were mapped to their HLA restriction.

CD4+ T cells from unexposed donors were obtained before the COVID-19 pandemic (2011-2018). After about 10 days of culture, CD4+ T cells were isolated. Using immunoSEQ multiplex PCR, the repertoire was profiled, and TCRdb retains in-frame clones only, with some absent. Of roughly 18,000 clones listed, about 80% were seen once; the top ten hold 25% to 35%. V usage is TRBV6-5 and J usage is TRBJ1-3; 8 bases match TRBD1. Material: CD4+ T cells from PBMCs, cultured in vitro. The receptor comes from a human donor in good health. The CDR3 nucleotides read TGTGCCAGCAGTTACCGACAGGGGAGCTCTGGAAACACCATATATTTT. Translating it yields CASSYRQGSSGNTIYF.